The 31 T cell receptor beta chains below all came from one sample that was sequenced in a study of blood T cell repertoires in COVID-19. The table came from immunoSEQ multiplex PCR; TCRdb's copy has only in-frame clones and leaves some out. This table holds fewer than 250,000 clones, under 85% found once. Material: PBMCs or T cells enriched from blood (not recorded which). These receptors came from a man aged 55 to 70 who had recovered from COVID-19.

The rearrangement joins TRBV7-6 to TRBJ1-5; TRBD1 is a possible D gene (6 bases). Germline V lookup: CDR1 SGHVS, CDR2 FNYEAQ. Trimming cost V 4 bases and J 1 base, with 14 bases left between them. The CDR3 is 16 amino acids. CDR3 sequence reads: CASSSSAGVSNQPQHF. DNA of the CDR3: TGTGCCAGCAGCTCCTCGGCAGGGGTGAGCAATCAGCCCCAGCATTTT.

The chain has TRBV7-9 and TRBJ2-5, with 8 bases that match TRBD2. V shed 5 bases and J 5 bases; nucleotides not matched to a gene: 13. The CDR3 has 16 residues. CDR1 is SEHNR and CDR2 is FQNEAQ in the germline V gene (reference sequence). The CDR3 bases are TGTGCCAGCAGCCCAAGGAACGGGGGGGCCGTGGAGACCCAGTACTTC. Its translation is CASSPRNGGAVETQYF.

The chain is built from TRBV3-1 (or the pseudogene TRBV3-2) and TRBJ1-4, with unresolved D. Trimming cost V 3 bases and J 2 bases, with 16 bases left between them. This CDR3 has 17 amino acids. Germline loops: CDR1 LGHDT, CDR2 YNNKEL (reference sequence). CDR3 bases: TGTGCCAGCAGCCACTCGGGGTTAGGTGCCACTAATGAAAAACTGTTTTTT. Its translation: CASSHSGLGATNEKLFF.

This clone was counted a few times. The chain's CDR3 is CASSPTGFGYTF. CDR3 bases: TGTGCCAGCAGTCCGACAGGGTTTGGCTACACCTTC. This chain links TRBV27 with TRBJ1-2, with 7 bases fitting TRBD1. The J segment lost 7 bases and the V segment lost 5 bases, leaving 4 bases of the junction unmatched. The CDR3 is 12 residues long. Per the germline V gene, CDR1 is MNHEY and CDR2 is SMNVEV (reference sequence).

This clone was observed a single time. The J gene is TRBJ2-3, the V gene TRBV19; TRBD2 matches 9 bases. V gave up 5 bases and J gave up 6 bases; unmatched junction bases: 9. This CDR3 region has 15 residues. Germline V lookup: CDR1 LNHDA, CDR2 SQIVND (reference sequence). The CDR3 DNA reads as TGTGCCAGTAGTGAGATAGCGGGGGCTAAGGATACGCAGTATTTT. Encoded protein: CASSEIAGAKDTQYF.

V is TRBV6-2 or TRBV6-3 and J is TRBJ2-5; D is perhaps TRBD2 (5 bases). Germline values: CDR1 MNHEY, CDR2 SVGEGT. CDR3 size: 15 residues. Trimming stripped 5 bases from V and 1 base from J, with 14 bases between. This chain's CDR3 is CASSRDLAPQETQYF. The CDR3 DNA is TGTGCCAGCAGTCGAGACTTAGCGCCCCAAGAGACCCAGTACTTC.

The rearrangement links TRBV7-9 to TRBJ1-1, with 11 positions matching TRBD1. V shed 5 bases and J 5 bases; nucleotides not matched to a gene: 7. Germline V gene sequence: CDR1 SEHNR, CDR2 FQNEAQ (reference sequence). CDR3 length equals 15 residues. The CDR3 region is CASSLGTGGWTEAFF. The CDR3 DNA sequence: TGTGCCAGCAGCCTAGGGACAGGGGGATGGACTGAAGCTTTCTTT.

This clone was detected once. The chain uses TRBV12-3 or TRBV12-4 and TRBJ1-6; D is perhaps TRBD1 (5 bases). The CDR3 loop spans 13 amino acids. The germline V and J ends were trimmed by 4 bases and 10 bases, with 11 bases remaining between them. CDR3: CASSWTIQSPLHF. The CDR3 DNA follows: TGTGCCAGCAGTTGGACAATACAATCACCCCTCCACTTT.

CDR3 nucleotides: TGTGCCAGCAGCTTAGGCGCACAGGGGCGGCTTTTGGGCTACACCTTC. Translated: CASSLGAQGRLLGYTF. This rearrangement joins TRBV11-2 to TRBJ1-2; TRBD1 agrees at 7 bases. Germline trimming cut 1 base from V and 8 bases from J; bases unmatched to any gene: 13. The V gene's germline CDR1 is SGHAT and CDR2 FQNNGV. There are 16 residues in the CDR3.

The chain uses TRBV6-1 and TRBJ2-7; perhaps TRBD2 as D (6 bases). This CDR3 contains 16 residues. Germline-derived CDR1 and CDR2 are MNHNS and SASEGT. Trimming shortened V by 0 bases and J by 4 bases, and 16 bases separated the two germline ends. The CDR3 sequence: CASSEALGGVRYEQYF. The DNA for the CDR3 is TGTGCCAGCAGTGAAGCGCTGGGAGGAGTGAGGTACGAGCAGTACTTC.

This chain links TRBV12-3 or TRBV12-4 with TRBJ1-1; no definite D call. Trimming took off 2 bases at V and 5 bases at J, with 6 bases between the two ends. The CDR3 length is 12 residues. The CDR3 nucleotides read TGTGCCAGCAGTTTATCGAGTACTGAAGCTTTCTTT. It specifies CASSLSSTEAFF.

This rearrangement joins TRBV7-2 to TRBJ2-5; the match to TRBD2 covers 10 bases. The germline V gene has CDR1 SGHTA and CDR2 FQGNSA. J lost 5 bases, V lost 4 bases, and 13 bases had no gene match. This CDR3 region has 17 residues. The CDR3 reads CASSYRLAGAPGETQYF. The CDR3 nucleotides read TGTGCCAGCAGCTATAGGCTAGCGGGAGCCCCGGGGGAGACCCAGTACTTC.

J is TRBJ2-7 and V is TRBV11-3; tentative D call: TRBD2 (5 bases). V was pared by 3 bases and J by 0 bases, with 9 bases between. Germline V lookup: CDR1 SGHNT, CDR2 YENEEA. This CDR3 has 14 residues. CDR3 residues: CASSLKDFSYEQYF. Here the CDR3 DNA reads TGTGCCAGCAGCTTGAAGGACTTCTCCTACGAGCAGTACTTC.

The genes are TRBV11-3 and TRBJ2-7; D uncertain. Germline values: CDR1 SGHNT, CDR2 YENEEA. V lost 0 bases to trimming and J lost 4 bases, with 13 bases between them. The CDR3 is 15 amino acids. CDR3 in amino acids: CASSLDLAAVYEQYF. CDR3 coding DNA: TGTGCCAGCAGCTTAGATCTCGCGGCAGTTTACGAGCAGTACTTC.

The chain is built from TRBV19 and TRBJ2-2; 9 bases agree with TRBD1. Germline loops: CDR1 LNHDA, CDR2 SQIVND (reference sequence). V shed 11 bases and J 4 bases; nucleotides not matched to a gene: 5. The length of the CDR3 is 13 residues. The DNA for the CDR3 is TGTGCCTCCGGGGACAGGGTCACCGGGGAGCTGTTTTTT. Its translation: CASGDRVTGELFF.

This chain joins TRBV5-6 and TRBJ2-5; TRBD1 is a possible D gene (5 bases). With 1 base removed from V and 4 bases from J, the gap between germline ends came to 14 bases. This CDR3 comprises 15 residues. Germline CDR1 and CDR2: SGHDT and YYEEEE. CDR3 sequence: CASSLIAGYRETQYF. CDR3 bases: TGTGCCAGCAGCTTGATAGCAGGGTATCGAGAGACCCAGTACTTC.

The rearrangement joins TRBV24-1 to TRBJ2-3, with 9 positions matching TRBD2. The V and J ends lost 8 bases and 1 base, in that order; junction bases with no gene match: 6. Per the germline V gene, CDR1 is KGHDR and CDR2 is SFDVKD. There are 15 residues in the CDR3. CDR3: CATTSSGGGTDTQYF. The CDR3 DNA is TGTGCCACCACCAGTAGCGGGGGAGGCACAGATACGCAGTATTTT.

J is TRBJ1-2 and V is TRBV6-5; D is undetermined. V lost 5 bases and J 4 bases, leaving 14 bases between the germline ends. There are 14 residues in the CDR3. Germline V gene lookup returns CDR1 MNHEY and CDR2 SVGAGI. The CDR3 DNA reads TGTGCCAGCAGTCCGACGACCAGCGGCTATGGCTACACCTTC. Its translation is CASSPTTSGYGYTF.

V usage is TRBV10-3 and J usage is TRBJ2-5; D is undetermined. The V end lost 8 bases, the J end lost 5 bases, and 15 bases lay between the germline ends. The CDR3 sequence is 13 residues long. Germline V gene data show CDR1 as ENHRY and CDR2 as SYGVKD. CDR3 loop: CAIGSPVGETQYF. The CDR3 DNA follows: TGTGCCATCGGTAGCCCGGTCGGGGAGACCCAGTACTTC.

This chain joins TRBV4-2 and TRBJ2-3, with 7 bases aligning to TRBD2. This CDR3 contains 20 residues. V lost 0 bases to trimming and J lost 5 bases; unmatched junction nucleotides: 20. The V gene's germline CDR1 is LGHNA and CDR2 YNFKEQ. CDR3 nucleotides: TGTGCCAGCAGCCAAGATCTGATGTCCGGACTAGTGAAGCAGAGAGATACGCAGTATTTT. Residues: CASSQDLMSGLVKQRDTQYF.

The chain has TRBV6-5 and TRBJ2-2; D remains ambiguous. Trimming cost V 6 bases and J 4 bases, with 3 bases left between them. The CDR3 totals 11 residues. From germline, CDR1 is MNHEY and CDR2 SVGAGI. Here the CDR3 reads CASSSTGELFF. As DNA, the CDR3 is TGTGCCAGCAGCTCCACCGGGGAGCTGTTTTTT.

V and J are TRBV7-9 and TRBJ1-4; D possibly corresponds to TRBD1 (6 bases). Germline CDR1 is SEHNR and CDR2 is FQNEAQ (reference sequence). With 3 bases removed from V and 4 bases from J, the gap between germline ends came to 18 bases. There are 17 residues in the CDR3. As DNA, the CDR3 is TGTGCCAGCAGCTTTTTGCCGGGACAAGGGGGTAATGAAAAACTGTTTTTT. Its translation: CASSFLPGQGGNEKLFF. Drawing the rest from reference TRBV7-9 and TRBJ1-4, the complete variable domain is DTGVSQNPRHKITKRGQNVTFRCDPISEHNRLYWYRQTLGQGPEFLTYFQNEAQLEKSRLLSDRFSAERPKGSFSTLEIQRTEQGDSAMYLCASSFLPGQGGNEKLFFGSGTQLSVL.

The chain recombines TRBV12-3 or TRBV12-4 with TRBJ2-7, with D tentatively TRBD1 (6 bases). Between the trimmed V and J ends, which lost 6 bases and 7 bases, there was a span of 16 bases. CDR3 length equals 13 residues. CDR3 loop: CASRVAAGVEQYF. The CDR3 DNA follows: TGTGCCAGCAGGGTTGCCGCAGGGGTTGAGCAGTACTTC.

The genes are TRBV3-1 (or the pseudogene TRBV3-2) and TRBJ2-1; TRBD1 agrees at 9 bases. From germline, CDR1 is LGHDT and CDR2 YNNKEL (reference sequence). The length of the CDR3 is 16 residues. J gave up 8 bases and V 0 bases, and 8 bases lay outside the gene matches. CDR3 nucleotide sequence: TGTGCCAGCAGCCAAGATTCACCGGGACAGGGACATGAGCAGTTCTTC. As protein: CASSQDSPGQGHEQFF.

J is TRBJ1-3 and V is TRBV4-3; TRBD1 might be the D (5 bases). This CDR3 has 15 residues. The germline gives CDR1 LGHNA, CDR2 YSLEER. Trimming took 1 base from V and 0 from J, leaving 7 bases between them. As DNA, the CDR3 is TGCGCCAGCAGCCAAGTGACAGACTCTGGAAACACCATATATTTT. It specifies CASSQVTDSGNTIYF.

The V gene is TRBV9, the J gene TRBJ1-4; D remains ambiguous. There are 14 residues in the CDR3. V shed 0 bases and J shed 5 bases, with 8 bases lying between them. Per germline, CDR1 SGDLS and CDR2 YYNGEE. The CDR3 nucleotides read TGTGCCAGCAGCGTAGCTGCAGGCAATGAAAAACTGTTTTTT. It is translated as CASSVAAGNEKLFF.

In DNA form, the CDR3 reads TGTGCCAGCAGCTTGGCCAACTTCGAGCAGTACTTC. Amino acid sequence: CASSLANFEQYF. The V call is TRBV5-6, the J call TRBJ2-7; D call uncertain. The CDR3 has 12 amino acids. The V end lost 0 bases, the J end lost 6 bases, and 7 bases lay between the germline ends. The germline V gene encodes CDR1 SGHDT and CDR2 YYEEEE.

The V and J genes are TRBV28 and TRBJ1-6; 8 nucleotides match TRBD1. The CDR3 sequence is 14 residues long. Germline CDR1 is MDHEN and CDR2 is SYDVKM. J lost 7 bases, V lost 2 bases, and 1 base had no gene match. CDR3 nucleotides: TGTGCCAGCAGTTTACGGGACAGGAATTCACCCCTCCACTTT. It yields the protein CASSLRDRNSPLHF.

There are a few counts of this clone. The sample carries other DNA sequences with the same CDR3. This sequence joins TRBV3-1 (or the pseudogene TRBV3-2) and TRBJ1-2; 8 positions agree with TRBD1. Germline trimming cut 0 bases from V and 1 base from J; bases unmatched to any gene: 4. Germline V gene data show CDR1 as LGHDT and CDR2 as YNNKEL (reference sequence). The CDR3 totals 16 residues. CDR3 loop: CASSQEGRGLNYGYTF. The DNA of the CDR3 is TGTGCCAGCAGCCAAGAGGGCAGGGGGCTTAACTATGGCTACACCTTC.

The chain couples TRBV27 to TRBJ1-5; maybe TRBD1 (6 bases). CDR3 length: 14 amino acids. With 5 bases removed from V and 7 bases from J, the gap between germline ends came to 15 bases. CDR1 and CDR2 from the germline V gene are MNHEY and SMNVEV (reference sequence). The CDR3 loop reads CASSRTAEGQPQHF. The CDR3 DNA sequence: TGTGCCAGCAGTCGGACAGCTGAAGGGCAGCCCCAGCATTTT.

CDR3 amino acids: CASSFVKNTEAFF. DNA for the CDR3: TGTGCCAGCAGTTTCGTAAAGAACACTGAAGCTTTCTTT. The chain joins TRBV27 to TRBJ1-1, with D uncertain. The germline V gene encodes CDR1 MNHEY and CDR2 SMNVEV (reference sequence). V lost 3 bases, J lost 1 base, and 6 bases lay in between. The CDR3 runs to 13 residues.